The clone carrying this T cell receptor (beta chain) was detected ten times or more. What it binds is unknown. The data belong to a study of identical twins. Study results and limitations: Within monozygotic twins, out-of-frame TCR alpha sharing was underestimated by the models. The study drew conclusions from cross-sectional statistical analysis, not from following the same donors. Shared out-of-frame alpha sequences (those common to twins) showed excess low generation probability.

The germline V gene has CDR1 ENHRY and CDR2 SYGVKD. CDR3 length: 15 amino acids. J lost 10 bases, V lost 10 bases, and 13 bases had no gene match. Every sampled donor was Caucasian and healthy. TCRdb re-called the 5' RACE reads with MiXCR, one entry per CDR3 protein. The sample consists of 300,000 to 400,000 distinct CDR3 sequences, approximately 8.8% of them appearing once. Sample: naive T cells sorted from blood. The source of this sequence is a woman aged 45-65 years in good health. The chain has TRBV10-3 and TRBJ2-1; TRBD2 matches at 13 bases. The DNA for the CDR3 is TGTGCCACCGATCAAGGACTAGCGGGAGTAAGGGAGCAGTTCTTC. This codes for CATDQGLAGVREQFF.